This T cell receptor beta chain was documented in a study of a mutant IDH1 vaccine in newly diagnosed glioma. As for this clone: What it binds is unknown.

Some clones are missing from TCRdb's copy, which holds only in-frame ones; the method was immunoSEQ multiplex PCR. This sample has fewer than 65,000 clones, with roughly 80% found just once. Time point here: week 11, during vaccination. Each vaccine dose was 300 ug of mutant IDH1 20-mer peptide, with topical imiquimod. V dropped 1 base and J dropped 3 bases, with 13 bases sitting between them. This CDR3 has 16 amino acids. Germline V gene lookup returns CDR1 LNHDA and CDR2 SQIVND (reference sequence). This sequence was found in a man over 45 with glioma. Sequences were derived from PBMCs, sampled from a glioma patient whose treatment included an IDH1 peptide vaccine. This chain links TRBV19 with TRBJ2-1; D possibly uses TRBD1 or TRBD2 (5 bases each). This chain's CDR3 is CASSIAGPPLYNEQFF. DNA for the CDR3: TGTGCCAGTAGTATAGCGGGGCCCCCCCTCTACAATGAGCAGTTCTTC.